The next 25 T cell receptor beta chains were all read from a single sample in a study of prognosis after radiotherapy for stage I lung cancer. Amplicons of TCR beta CDR3 were generated from genomic DNA by two-round multiplex PCR. TRBV and TRBJ genes each had their own specific primers in first-round PCR. TCRdb reprocessed the multiplex PCR reads with MiXCR, giving one entry per CDR3 protein. The sample has approximately 30,000 distinct CDR3 sequences, approximately 46% seen once. The specimen was PBMCs, collected before or after stereotactic body radiation therapy (not recorded which). The receptors were sampled from a donor of 50 years or more with non-small cell lung cancer.

This clonotype was seen at least ten times. V usage is TRBV7-3 and J usage is TRBJ1-6, with D perhaps TRBD1 (6 bases). The CDR3 covers 14 residues. Germline values: CDR1 SGHTA, CDR2 FQGTGA. Trimming took off 1 base at V and 12 bases at J, with 13 bases between the two ends. CDR3 nucleotides: TGTGCCAGCAGCTTAAATGACCGGGGGCTACCCCTCCACTTT. Translation gives CASSLNDRGLPLHF.

This clonotype was found many times. The V call is TRBV6-1, the J call TRBJ2-5; 11 positions agree with TRBD1. The CDR3 sequence is 13 residues long. CDR1 and CDR2 (germline): MNHNS, SASEGT. The CDR3 region is CAAGTGGSETQYF. CDR3 nucleotides: TGTGCTGCCGGGACAGGGGGTTCGGAGACCCAGTACTTC.

This clonotype rates as medium-sized. The chain joins TRBV6-8 to TRBJ2-3; 10 nucleotides match TRBD2. Trimming removed 5 bases from V and 5 bases from J; junction bases left unmatched: 7. In germline, CDR1 is MNHGY, CDR2 SAAAGT. The CDR3 loop spans 15 amino acids. This CDR3 is CASSVERGGGDTQYF. The CDR3 DNA sequence: TGTGCCAGCAGTGTAGAGCGGGGGGGAGGAGATACGCAGTATTTT.

This clonotype was found many times. The chain recombines TRBV14 with TRBJ2-2; D is unclear. V lost 5 bases and J lost 6, with 4 bases in between. Looked up from germline, CDR1 is SGHDN and CDR2 is FVKESK. CDR3 length: 11 amino acids. The CDR3 sequence is CASSRAGELFF. The DNA of the CDR3 is TGTGCCAGCAGCAGAGCCGGGGAGCTGTTTTTT.

This clonotype appeared a single time. The chain has TRBV7-2 and TRBJ2-1, with D unclear. The CDR3 runs to 15 residues. Germline V gene sequence: CDR1 SGHTA, CDR2 FQGNSA. The germline V and J ends were trimmed by 2 bases and 0 bases, with 8 bases remaining between them. For the CDR3, the DNA is TGTGCCAGCAGCTTATTGTCTCTCTCCTACAATGAGCAGTTCTTC. This translates into CASSLLSLSYNEQFF.

In its sample, this clonotype was seen many times. A much larger clone lies one base from this, so it may be a read error. The chain couples TRBV5-1 to TRBJ1-3; a possible D gene is TRBD1 (5 bases). The CDR3 length is 15 residues. The V and J ends lost 0 bases and 8 bases respectively, with 15 bases between them. CDR1 is SGHRS and CDR2 is YFSETQ in the germline V gene. The CDR3 spells CASSLASGDGDTIYF. The CDR3 coding sequence is TGCGCCAGCAGCTTGGCCTCTGGGGACGGAGACACCATATATTTT.

The rearrangement uses TRBV4-1 and TRBJ1-5, with D tentatively TRBD1 (5 bases). With 0 bases removed from V and 6 bases from J, the gap between germline ends came to 9 bases. Germline loops: CDR1 MGHRA, CDR2 YSYEKL. The CDR3 extends over 14 amino acids. As DNA, the CDR3 is TGCGCCAGCAGCCAAGAGGGGGGAGGTCAGCCCCAGCATTTT. It codes for CASSQEGGGQPQHF.

CDR3 coding DNA: TGCAGCTCCGTACTAGCGGGCACAGATACGCAGTATTTT. Translation: CSSVLAGTDTQYF. The chain combines TRBV29-1 with TRBJ2-3, with TRBD2 identical over 8 bases. CDR1 is SQVTM and CDR2 is ANQGSEA in the germline V gene. V was clipped by 8 bases and J by 1 base; unmatched bases: 5. The CDR3 consists of 13 residues.

This clonotype is medium-sized by share. The rearrangement links TRBV11-2 to TRBJ1-6, with 10 bases identical to TRBD1. The CDR3 sequence is 14 residues long. Germline V gene lookup returns CDR1 SGHAT and CDR2 FQNNGV. The trim removed 1 base at V and 9 bases at J, leaving 0 bases unmatched. DNA for the CDR3: TGTGCCAGCAGCTTAGGACAGGGGGCTTCACCCCTCCACTTT. Encoded protein: CASSLGQGASPLHF. Full variable domain (remainder filled in from reference TRBV11-2 and TRBJ1-6): EAGVAQSPRYKIIEKRQSVAFWCNPISGHATLYWYQQILGQGPKLLIQFQNNGVVDDSQLPKDRFSAERLKGVDSTLKIQPAKLEDSAVYLCASSLGQGASPLHFGNGTRLTVT.

The chain employs TRBV12-3 or TRBV12-4 and TRBJ1-5; the D gene is possibly TRBD1 (6 bases). V was clipped by 7 bases and J by 7 bases, with 11 bases between them. The CDR3 totals 12 residues. The CDR3 bases are TGTGCCAGCACCAAACAGGGCCAGCCCCAGCATTTT. This translates into CASTKQGQPQHF.

This clonotype came up many times. This sequence joins TRBV28 and TRBJ1-2; 9 bases line up with TRBD1. This CDR3 is 12 amino acids long. V shed 5 bases, J shed 6 bases, and the junction held 1 base outside the gene matches. CDR1 and CDR2 from the germline V gene are MDHEN and SYDVKM. The CDR3 DNA reads TGTGCCAGCAGTGACAGGGGGAATGGCTACACCTTC. The encoded protein is CASSDRGNGYTF.

This clonotype was picked up one time. The V call is TRBV12-3 or TRBV12-4, the J call TRBJ1-6; 8 nucleotides align to TRBD1. With V trimmed by 5 bases and J by 16 bases, 13 bases remained unmatched. This CDR3 contains 14 residues. The CDR3 region has the DNA TGTGCCAGCAGTCCCAGGGGGCTCAATTCAGCTCTCCACTTT. Residues: CASSPRGLNSALHF.

This clonotype has more than one count but fewer than ten. Possible read error: a much larger clone is one base away. The chain combines TRBV14 with TRBJ2-7; D is undetermined. The ends were cut back, 4 bases at V and 3 bases at J, with 7 bases in the middle. Germline V lookup: CDR1 SGHDN, CDR2 FVKESK. The CDR3 sequence is 12 residues long. CDR3 coding DNA: TGTGCCAGCAGCCTTCAGGTCTACGAGCAGTACTTC. Residues: CASSLQVYEQYF.

By proportion, this clonotype is medium-sized. The chain has TRBV6-5 and TRBJ2-7; 9 nucleotides agree with TRBD2. This CDR3 region has 16 residues. CDR1 MNHEY and CDR2 SVGAGI come from the germline V gene. After removal of 2 bases from V and 6 bases from J, the junction contained 11 bases not matched to a gene. CDR3 sequence: CASSYPRGSGSSEQYF. The DNA for the CDR3 is TGTGCCAGCAGTTACCCTAGAGGTAGCGGGAGTTCCGAGCAGTACTTC.

This chain connects TRBV30 to TRBJ1-2; 9 bases agree with TRBD1. This CDR3 comprises 14 residues. The V gene's germline CDR1 is GTSNPN and CDR2 SVGIG (reference sequence). With V trimmed by 1 base and J by 4 bases, 4 bases remained unmatched. CDR3 protein: CAWSGPGQGYGYTF. Here the CDR3 DNA reads TGTGCCTGGAGTGGGCCGGGACAGGGCTATGGCTACACCTTC.

Within the sample, this clonotype is medium-sized (0.01 to 0.1%). The chain recombines TRBV28 with TRBJ1-2, with D hard to call. Germline V gene data show CDR1 as MDHEN and CDR2 as SYDVKM. The CDR3 is 12 amino acids. V was shortened by 2 bases and J by 3 bases, with 4 bases between the two germline ends. CDR3 coding DNA: TGTGCCAGCAGTTTAGGAGACTATGGCTACACCTTC. This sequence encodes CASSLGDYGYTF.

This clonotype was counted ten times or more. The V call is TRBV30, the J call TRBJ2-3, with D perhaps matching TRBD2 (7 bases). Trimming shortened V by 0 bases and J by 0 bases, and 22 bases separated the two germline ends. This CDR3 contains 19 residues. The germline CDR1 and CDR2 sequences are GTSNPN and SVGIG (reference sequence). In DNA form, the CDR3 reads TGTGCCTGGAGTGTCTTTTCGGGGGGCCTATTTAGAAGCACAGATACGCAGTATTTT. Its protein is CAWSVFSGGLFRSTDTQYF.

The rearrangement uses TRBV12-3 or TRBV12-4 and TRBJ2-2; 7 bases align to TRBD1. This CDR3 contains 15 residues. The CDR3 loop is CDRSLRGRNTGELFF. CDR3 coding DNA: TGTGACAGAAGTTTAAGGGGGCGGAACACCGGGGAGCTGTTTTTT.

This clonotype was seen ten or more times. The chain employs TRBV3-1 and TRBJ2-5, with D unresolved. This CDR3 comprises 13 residues. The V end lost 5 bases, the J end lost 3 bases, and 10 bases lay between the germline ends. Germline loops: CDR1 LGHDT, CDR2 YNNKEL (reference sequence). CDR3 sequence: CASSYLPEETQYF. CDR3 DNA: TGTGCCAGCAGCTACCTACCTGAAGAGACCCAGTACTTC.

This clonotype was seen at least ten times. The chain uses TRBV30 and TRBJ1-1; no firm D call. Germline-derived CDR1 and CDR2 are GTSNPN and SVGIG (reference sequence). The CDR3 contains 13 residues. V was trimmed by 0 bases and J by 5 bases, leaving 10 bases between them. CDR3 protein: CAWSVRRGTEAFF. CDR3 coding DNA: TGTGCCTGGAGTGTTCGGCGAGGGACTGAAGCTTTCTTT.

On this clonotype itself: A far larger clone is off by one base, so a read error is likely. The chain couples TRBV6-4 to TRBJ1-5; D is ambiguous. CDR1 MRHNA and CDR2 SNTAGT come from the germline V gene. V was pared by 5 bases and J by 5 bases, with 16 bases between. The length of the CDR3 is 15 residues. CDR3 amino acids: CASSYYSSGHQPQHF. DNA of the CDR3: TGTGCCAGCAGTTACTACTCATCCGGCCATCAGCCCCAGCATTTT.

CDR3 coding DNA: TGTGCCAGCAACACTTATGGGGACCACTATGGCTACACCTTC. Translation gives CASNTYGDHYGYTF. V usage is TRBV7-2 and J usage is TRBJ1-2; perhaps TRBD1 as D (5 bases). V was clipped by 7 bases and J by 3 bases, with 15 bases between them. The CDR3 is made up of 14 amino acids. Germline loops: CDR1 SGHTA, CDR2 FQGNSA.

As to this clonotype: Germline and junction disagree at one end, which may indicate a read error. V gene TRBV24-1 combines with J gene TRBJ2-1; the D is unclear. This CDR3 region has 14 residues. Germline-derived CDR1 and CDR2 are KGHDR and SFDVKD. The CDR3 nucleotides read TGTGCCATCAGTGACCCCAAGGCCGGCAATGAGCAGTTCTTC. Translating it yields CAISDPKAGNEQFF.

This clonotype is medium-sized within its sample. The chain uses TRBV7-9 and TRBJ1-4, with 7 bases that match TRBD1. Germline CDR1 and CDR2: SEHNR and FQNEAQ (reference sequence). The CDR3 loop spans 17 amino acids. Trimming at V came to 5 bases and at J to 4 bases, leaving 13 bases not matched to a gene. The CDR3 reads CASSPKEGTEHNEKLFF. The CDR3 DNA is TGTGCCAGCAGCCCAAAGGAGGGGACAGAGCATAATGAAAAACTGTTTTTT.

The chain is built from TRBV12-3 or TRBV12-4 and TRBJ2-3; D is possibly TRBD2 (6 bases). The CDR3 extends over 16 amino acids. V was cut by 6 bases and J by 6 bases, with 22 bases left in between. CDR3 DNA sequence: TGTGCCAGCAGCCATAATCTAGAGGGAGGCGCCGATACGCAGTATTTT. Translation: CASSHNLEGGADTQYF.